The 15 T cell receptor beta chains listed next were all sequenced from one sample in a study of T cells expressing NK-cell markers. TCRdb reprocessed the 5' RACE reads and keeps a single row for each CDR3 protein, giving no DNA. The sample has roughly 450,000 distinct CDR3 sequences, and its top ten clones hold over 1.3%. Sequences were obtained from blood T cells: a sorted CD56 or NKG2C T cell subset, CD4+ or CD8+ T cells, or bulk PBMC T cells (not recorded which). These receptors were collected from a woman between 45 and 65 years old in good health.

The genes are TRBV7-6 and TRBJ2-3; the TCRdb call, TRBD2, lacks DNA for checking. Germline V gene lookup returns CDR1 SGHVS and CDR2 FNYEAQ. The CDR3 is 16 residues long. The CDR3 sequence is CASSLTSGASTDTQYF. The variable domain in full, completed from reference TRBV7-6 and TRBJ2-3, reads GAGVSQSPRYKVTKRGQDVALRCDPISGHVSLYWYRQALGQGPEFLTYFNYEAQQDKSGLPNDRFSAERPEGSISTLTIQRTEQRDSAMYRCASSLTSGASTDTQYFGPGTRLTVL.

This chain connects TRBV5-5 to TRBJ2-5. Germline V CDR1 and CDR2: SGHKS, YYEKEE (reference sequence). This CDR3 has 12 residues. The CDR3 sequence: CASSKIGETQYF.

V usage is TRBV24-1 and J usage is TRBJ2-3; the TCRdb D gene call, TRBD1, has no DNA to confirm it. This CDR3 has 14 amino acids. The germline gives CDR1 KGHDR, CDR2 SFDVKD. The chain's CDR3 is CATSPEEATDTQYF.

The chain carries TRBV11-2 and TRBJ1-3. The CDR3 is made up of 14 amino acids. CDR1 and CDR2 (germline): SGHAT, FQNNGV. CDR3 protein: CASSLERRGNTIYF.

The V and J genes are TRBV5-1 and TRBJ1-1. The CDR3 totals 18 residues. Germline CDR1 reads SGHRS; CDR2 reads YFSETQ. The CDR3 spells CASSLESGVRTRVNTAFF.

The chain's CDR3 is CASSFGQGALDTEAFF. The chain joins TRBV12-3 or TRBV12-4 to TRBJ1-1; TCRdb selects TRBD1, and the lack of DNA leaves this call unchecked. CDR3 length: 16 residues.

The chain couples TRBV9 to TRBJ2-5; there is no DNA to check the TCRdb D call of TRBD1. The CDR3 has 13 amino acids. Germline V lookup: CDR1 SGDLS, CDR2 YYNGEE. The CDR3 sequence is CASSVQGDETQYF. The entire variable domain, with the rest obtained from reference TRBV9 and TRBJ2-5, is as follows: DSGVTQTPKHLITATGQRVTLRCSPRSGDLSVYWYQQSLDQGLQFLIQYYNGEERAKGNILERFSAQQFPDLHSELNLSSLELGDSALYFCASSVQGDETQYFGPGTRLLVL.

The chain has TRBV7-8 and TRBJ2-2; TCRdb gives TRBD1 as the D gene, but with no DNA this cannot be confirmed. Looked up from germline, CDR1 is SGHVS and CDR2 is FQNEAQ. The CDR3 has 17 residues. This chain's CDR3 is CASSLGRRQGNAGELFF.

The CDR3 loop reads CASTGSGARLGEKLFF. The V gene is TRBV2, the J gene TRBJ1-4; TCRdb reports TRBD1, a call that lacks DNA to check it against. Germline V lookup: CDR1 SNHLY, CDR2 FYNNEI. This CDR3 comprises 16 residues.

The chain carries TRBV11-2 and TRBJ1-2; the TCRdb call, TRBD1, lacks DNA for checking. The CDR3 spans 16 residues. Germline values: CDR1 SGHAT, CDR2 FQNNGV. The CDR3 protein is CASRPIRDRRLYGYTF.

The V gene is TRBV7-2, the J gene TRBJ2-7; TCRdb returns TRBD2, unconfirmable since there is no DNA. Germline-derived CDR1 and CDR2 are SGHTA and FQGNSA. The CDR3 has 14 residues. CDR3 loop: CASSLVLGAYEQYF.

The chain uses TRBV5-1 and TRBJ2-6. The CDR3 runs 19 residues. Per the germline V gene, CDR1 is SGHRS and CDR2 is YFSETQ. The CDR3 protein is CASSLWARELSSGANVLTF.

V and J are TRBV27 and TRBJ1-1; without DNA, the TCRdb call of TRBD1 cannot be checked. CDR3 length: 12 amino acids. Germline CDR1 is MNHEY and CDR2 is SMNVEV (reference sequence). The CDR3 region is CASSFYTGEAFF.

V is TRBV12-3 or TRBV12-4 and J is TRBJ2-2. This CDR3 contains 12 residues. Here the CDR3 reads CASTLTGGELFF.

J is TRBJ2-2 and V is TRBV18; the TCRdb D gene call, TRBD2, has no DNA to confirm it. Germline CDR1 is KGHSH and CDR2 is LQKENI. This CDR3 has 16 amino acids. CDR3 region: CASSPQLAGDTGELFF.